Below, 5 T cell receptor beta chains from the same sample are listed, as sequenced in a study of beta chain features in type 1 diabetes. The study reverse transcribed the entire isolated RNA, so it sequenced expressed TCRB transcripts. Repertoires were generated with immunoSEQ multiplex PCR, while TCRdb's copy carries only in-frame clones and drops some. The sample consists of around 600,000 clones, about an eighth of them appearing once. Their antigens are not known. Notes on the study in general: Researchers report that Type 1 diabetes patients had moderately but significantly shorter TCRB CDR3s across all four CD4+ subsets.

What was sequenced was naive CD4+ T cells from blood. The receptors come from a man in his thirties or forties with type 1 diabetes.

DNA of the CDR3: TGCGCCAGCAGCTTGGTTTCAGGGCAGAAACATGGCTACACCTTC. Its protein is CASSLVSGQKHGYTF. This chain joins TRBV5-1 and TRBJ1-2; D is possibly TRBD1 (5 bases). Germline lookup yields CDR1 SGHRS and CDR2 YFSETQ. V lost 0 bases and J 6 bases, leaving 15 bases between the germline ends. This CDR3 comprises 15 residues. Full variable domain (rest looked up from reference TRBV5-1 and TRBJ1-2): KAGVTQTPRYLIKTRGQQVTLSCSPISGHRSVSWYQQTPGQGLQFLFEYFSETQRNKGNFPGRFSGRQFSNSRSEMNVSTLELGDSALYLCASSLVSGQKHGYTFGSGTRLTVV.

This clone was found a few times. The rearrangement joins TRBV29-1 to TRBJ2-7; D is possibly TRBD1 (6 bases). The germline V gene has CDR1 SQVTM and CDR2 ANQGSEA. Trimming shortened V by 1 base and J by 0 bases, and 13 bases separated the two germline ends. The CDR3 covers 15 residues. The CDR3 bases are TGCAGCGTTGAAGGGAGGATGGGGGCCTCCTACGAGCAGTACTTC. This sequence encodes CSVEGRMGASYEQYF.

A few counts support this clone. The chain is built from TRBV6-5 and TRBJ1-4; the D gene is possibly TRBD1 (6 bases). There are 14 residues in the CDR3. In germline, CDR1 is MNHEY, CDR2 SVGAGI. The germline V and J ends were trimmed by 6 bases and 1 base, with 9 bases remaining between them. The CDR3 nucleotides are TGTGCCAGCAGACTAGGGGGAACTAATGAAAAACTGTTTTTT. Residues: CASRLGGTNEKLFF.

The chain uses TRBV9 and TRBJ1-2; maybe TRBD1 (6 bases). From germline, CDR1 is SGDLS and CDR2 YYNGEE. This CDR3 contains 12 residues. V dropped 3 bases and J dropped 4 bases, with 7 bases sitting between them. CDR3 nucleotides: TGTGCCAGCAGCGACAGGGCCTATGGCTACACCTTC. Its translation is CASSDRAYGYTF.

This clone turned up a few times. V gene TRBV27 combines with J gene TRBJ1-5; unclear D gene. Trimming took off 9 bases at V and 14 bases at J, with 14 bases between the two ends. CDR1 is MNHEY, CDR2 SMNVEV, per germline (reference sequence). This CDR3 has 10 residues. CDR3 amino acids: CARRRHAKHF. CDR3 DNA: TGTGCCAGGAGGAGGCACGCCAAGCATTTT.